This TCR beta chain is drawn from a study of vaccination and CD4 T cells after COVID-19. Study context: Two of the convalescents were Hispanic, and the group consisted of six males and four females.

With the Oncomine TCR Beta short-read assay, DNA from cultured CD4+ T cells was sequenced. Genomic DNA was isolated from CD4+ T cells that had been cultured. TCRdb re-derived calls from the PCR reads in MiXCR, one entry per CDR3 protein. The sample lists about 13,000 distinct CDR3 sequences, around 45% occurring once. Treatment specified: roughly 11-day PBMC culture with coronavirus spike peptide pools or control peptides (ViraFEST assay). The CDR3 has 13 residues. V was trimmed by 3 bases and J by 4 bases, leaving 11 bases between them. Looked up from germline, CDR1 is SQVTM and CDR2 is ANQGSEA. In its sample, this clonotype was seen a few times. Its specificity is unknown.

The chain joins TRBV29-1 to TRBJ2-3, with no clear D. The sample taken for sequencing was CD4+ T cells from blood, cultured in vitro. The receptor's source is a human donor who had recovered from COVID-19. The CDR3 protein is CSVEGIFSDTQYF. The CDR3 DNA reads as TGCAGCGTTGAGGGGATATTCTCAGATACGCAGTATTTT.